Below are 30 T cell receptor beta chains sequenced from a single sample in a study of blood T cells in healthy people across ages. Together with a sample-barcoded 5' primer, a J-beta primer mix was included in a second PCR lasting about 7 to 11 cycles. MiXCR, applied by TCRdb to the 5' RACE reads, yields one record per CDR3 protein. Among 550,000 to 600,000 distinct CDR3 sequences listed, 25% to 30% were seen once. The specimen sequenced was blood. These receptors were obtained from a woman in her sixties or seventies in good health.

In this sample, this clonotype turned up a few times. The chain combines TRBV2 with TRBJ1-2, with no clear D. Germline V CDR1 and CDR2: SNHLY, FYNNEI. The CDR3 runs 14 residues. V lost 2 bases to trimming and J lost 4 bases, with 11 bases between them. CDR3 region: CASSEIQTLYGYTF. In DNA form, the CDR3 reads TGTGCCAGCAGTGAAATACAGACCCTCTATGGCTACACCTTC.

This clonotype was found a few times. The chain combines TRBV18 with TRBJ2-1; no clear D. The J call may not be correct, given that the DNA end is closer to TRBJ2-7. The CDR3 totals 16 residues. The germline V gene has CDR1 KGHSH and CDR2 LQKENI. CDR3 amino acids: CASSPRGQVGSYEQYF. The CDR3 DNA reads TGTGCCAGCTCACCACGTGGGCAGGTTGGATCCTACGAGCAGTACTTC.

The chain combines TRBV29-1 with TRBJ2-3; 7 bases are shared with TRBD2. Germline V lookup: CDR1 SQVTM, CDR2 ANQGSEA. CDR3 length equals 14 residues. V shed 4 bases, J shed 5 bases, and the junction held 9 bases outside the gene matches. The CDR3 region has the DNA TGCAGCGTTGGTGAGGGGAGGGTGGTAGATACGCAGTATTTT. It is translated as CSVGEGRVVDTQYF.

In nucleotides, the CDR3 is TGTGCCAGCAATCCTCAGGGGGTAGCCTACAATGAGCAGTTCTTC. Its translation is CASNPQGVAYNEQFF. V usage is TRBV27 and J usage is TRBJ2-1; TRBD1 matches 7 bases. The CDR3 consists of 15 residues. Germline trimming cut 7 bases from V and 2 bases from J; bases unmatched to any gene: 8. Germline lookup yields CDR1 MNHEY and CDR2 SMNVEV (reference sequence).

The chain couples TRBV20-1 to TRBJ2-7; 12 bases map to TRBD2. V was pared by 1 base and J by 6 bases, with 7 bases of the junction left unmatched. The CDR3 sequence is 15 residues long. From germline, CDR1 is DFQATT and CDR2 SNEGSKA (reference sequence). The CDR3 DNA is TGCAGTGCTAGAGTTCGACTAGCGGGGGACTGCGAGCAGTACTTC. Amino acid sequence: CSARVRLAGDCEQYF.

This clonotype was detected a few times. The chain joins TRBV20-1 to TRBJ1-4; D gene ambiguous. This CDR3 spans 17 amino acids. Per germline, CDR1 DFQATT and CDR2 SNEGSKA (reference sequence). Trimming stripped 5 bases from V and 7 bases from J, with 26 bases between. The CDR3 sequence: CSAPSLGRPTRGEKLFF. In nucleotides, the CDR3 is TGCAGTGCTCCATCCTTGGGCAGGCCAACTCGGGGTGAAAAACTGTTTTTT.

This clonotype is a singleton in its sample. The chain combines TRBV5-1 with TRBJ2-1, with D perhaps TRBD1 or TRBD2 (7 bases each). Germline CDR1 reads SGHRS; CDR2 reads YFSETQ. The CDR3 sequence is 17 residues long. The germline V and J ends were trimmed by 4 bases and 3 bases, with 20 bases remaining between them. CDR3 amino acids: CASSQPGGGVGYNEQFF. The CDR3 DNA follows: TGCGCCAGCAGCCAACCAGGGGGGGGCGTGGGCTACAATGAGCAGTTCTTC.

This clonotype was recorded at least ten times. This rearrangement joins TRBV29-1 to TRBJ1-4; weak D call: TRBD1 (5 bases). V was cut by 3 bases and J by 1 base, with 12 bases left in between. The CDR3 contains 15 residues. Germline V gives CDR1 SQVTM, CDR2 ANQGSEA. The DNA of the CDR3 is TGCAGCGTTGAGCTCGGGACTGGAACTAATGAAAAACTGTTTTTT. This codes for CSVELGTGTNEKLFF.

The chain joins TRBV15 to TRBJ1-2; D gene ambiguous. Looked up from germline, CDR1 is LNHNV and CDR2 is YYDKDF (reference sequence). V was clipped by 0 bases and J by 5 bases, with 7 bases between them. CDR3 length equals 13 residues. This chain's CDR3 is CATSREGPYGYTF. CDR3 nucleotide sequence: TGTGCCACCAGCAGAGAAGGGCCTTATGGCTACACCTTC.

V gene TRBV10-3 combines with J gene TRBJ2-3, with D possibly TRBD1 on 5 matching bases. This CDR3 is built from 15 residues. The germline gives CDR1 ENHRY, CDR2 SYGVKD. V shed 2 bases and J shed 0 bases, with 9 bases lying between them. CDR3 DNA sequence: TGTGCCATCAGTGAGGCCAGGGCGAGCACAGATACGCAGTATTTT. Its translation is CAISEARASTDTQYF.

This clonotype was observed a few times. This chain links TRBV5-6 with TRBJ2-5; 7 bases are a match to TRBD2. Germline loops: CDR1 SGHDT, CDR2 YYEEEE. V trimming: 2 bases; J trimming: 4 bases; junction bases outside the gene matches: 8. The CDR3 is made up of 15 amino acids. In DNA, the CDR3 is TGTGCCAGCAGCTTAGCGCCCGGGGGGACAGAGACCCAGTACTTC. It encodes CASSLAPGGTETQYF.

The rearrangement links TRBV10-3 to TRBJ2-3; D ambiguous. The CDR3 totals 12 residues. V was trimmed by 4 bases and J by 0 bases, leaving 2 bases between them. Germline CDR1 ENHRY, CDR2 SYGVKD. The CDR3 loop is CAISASTDTQYF. CDR3 bases: TGTGCCATCAGTGCCAGCACAGATACGCAGTATTTT.

The chain couples TRBV4-3 to TRBJ2-5; tentatively, D is TRBD2 (5 bases). V dropped 2 bases and J dropped 5 bases, with 9 bases sitting between them. The CDR3 is 13 amino acids. CDR1 and CDR2 from the germline V gene are LGHNA and YSLEER. Here the CDR3 reads CASSQSPGETQYF. The DNA for the CDR3 is TGCGCCAGCAGCCAATCCCCGGGGGAGACCCAGTACTTC.

This clonotype was seen only a few times. CDR3 loop: CSARGGGWYQETQYF. The DNA of the CDR3 is TGCAGTGCTAGAGGCGGGGGCTGGTACCAAGAGACCCAGTACTTC. The chain joins TRBV20-1 to TRBJ2-5; tentative D call: TRBD2 (7 bases). Germline V gene sequence: CDR1 DFQATT, CDR2 SNEGSKA (reference sequence). This CDR3 has 15 amino acids. Trimming left V 1 base short and J 0 bases short, with 12 bases between.

Only a few counts were recorded for this clonotype. V usage is TRBV7-2 and J usage is TRBJ2-1; either TRBD1 or TRBD2 may fit D (5 bases each). Germline CDR1 and CDR2: SGHTA and FQGNSA. The CDR3 contains 13 residues. V shed 5 bases and J shed 9 bases, with 14 bases lying between them. CDR3 in amino acids: CASSRDPSGEQFF. Written as DNA, the CDR3 is TGTGCCAGCAGCCGGGACCCGTCGGGTGAGCAGTTCTTC.

The J gene is TRBJ2-5, the V gene TRBV27, with TRBD1 matching 7 bases. Trimming removed 3 bases from V and 0 bases from J; junction bases left unmatched: 4. Germline CDR1 reads MNHEY; CDR2 reads SMNVEV (reference sequence). The CDR3 loop spans 15 amino acids. The CDR3 sequence: CASSFGTAYQETQYF. In DNA, the CDR3 is TGTGCCAGCAGTTTCGGGACAGCTTACCAAGAGACCCAGTACTTC.

This clonotype occurred a few times. V gene TRBV24-1 combines with J gene TRBJ1-2, with 7 bases fitting TRBD1. Trimming took 4 bases from V and 8 from J; bases not matched to a gene: 15. The CDR3 totals 16 residues. CDR1 and CDR2 from the germline V gene are KGHDR and SFDVKD. For the CDR3, the DNA is TGTGCCACCAGTGACAACAGCCCAGGGGGGCTTAAGGGCTACACCTTC. Encoded protein: CATSDNSPGGLKGYTF.

This clonotype was counted once. The genes are TRBV5-1 and TRBJ1-2; weak D call: TRBD1 (6 bases). Germline values: CDR1 SGHRS, CDR2 YFSETQ. Trimming shortened V by 4 bases and J by 6 bases, and 19 bases separated the two germline ends. The CDR3 runs 15 residues. For the CDR3, the DNA is TGCGCCAGCAGCACAAGTAGGGGGGGCGCGGATGGCTACACCTTC. It encodes CASSTSRGGADGYTF.

The chain combines TRBV24-1 with TRBJ2-1; 8 bases match TRBD2. The CDR3 contains 17 residues. With 4 bases clipped from V and 4 bases from J, the junction kept 11 bases outside the gene matches. Per germline, CDR1 KGHDR and CDR2 SFDVKD. CDR3 residues: CATSDGLGVAGYNEQFF. In nucleotides, the CDR3 is TGTGCCACCAGTGACGGGTTGGGGGTAGCGGGGTACAATGAGCAGTTCTTC.

This clonotype was observed a few times. This chain joins TRBV9 and TRBJ2-3; D gene uncertain. The CDR3 has 15 residues. V shed 5 bases and J shed 0 bases, with 13 bases lying between them. The germline V gene has CDR1 SGDLS and CDR2 YYNGEE. In DNA, the CDR3 is TGTGCCAGCAGACCGTACCCGACTAGCACAGATACGCAGTATTTT. Its translation: CASRPYPTSTDTQYF. The full variable domain, in which reference TRBV9 and TRBJ2-3 provide the parts outside the CDR3, is DSGVTQTPKHLITATGQRVTLRCSPRSGDLSVYWYQQSLDQGLQFLIQYYNGEERAKGNILERFSAQQFPDLHSELNLSSLELGDSALYFCASRPYPTSTDTQYFGPGTRLTVL.

This clonotype was seen at least ten times. Germline is not matched at one junction end, which may reflect a read error. This chain uses TRBV7-7 with TRBJ2-1, with D hard to call. The CDR3 spans 13 residues. Per the germline V gene, CDR1 is SSHAT and CDR2 is FNYEAQ (reference sequence). In DNA form, the CDR3 reads TGTGCTAGCAGCTTGACCACTAACAATGAGCAGTTCTTC. Its protein is CASSLTTNNEQFF.

This clonotype came up a few times. This chain connects TRBV12-3 or TRBV12-4 to TRBJ2-5; D is perhaps TRBD1 (6 bases). The assigned J gene may be wrong: the sequence end matches TRBJ2-1 better. The CDR3 length is 16 residues. The CDR3 region has the DNA TGTGCCAGCAGCCCCGGTGGGGGCCTCCCTCCCAATGAGCAGTTCTTC. Translation: CASSPGGGLPPNEQFF.

The chain couples TRBV4-1 to TRBJ2-7; D gene unclear. V lost 0 bases, J lost 0 bases, and 6 bases lay in between. This CDR3 has 14 residues. Germline CDR1 reads MGHRA; CDR2 reads YSYEKL. CDR3 residues: CASSQDDISYEQYF. CDR3 bases: TGCGCCAGCAGCCAAGACGACATCTCCTACGAGCAGTACTTC.

The gene calls are TRBV5-1 and TRBJ2-3; TRBD2 agrees at 11 bases. Germline V gene sequence: CDR1 SGHRS, CDR2 YFSETQ. V shed 0 bases and J 0 bases; nucleotides not matched to a gene: 0. There are 16 residues in the CDR3. The CDR3 region has the DNA TGCGCCAGCAGCTTGGGGACTAGCGGGAGCACAGATACGCAGTATTTT. This encodes CASSLGTSGSTDTQYF.

The chain couples TRBV10-3 to TRBJ1-1; the match to TRBD1 covers 12 bases. This CDR3 region has 15 residues. Germline trimming cut 7 bases from V and 5 bases from J; bases unmatched to any gene: 8. The V gene's germline CDR1 is ENHRY and CDR2 SYGVKD. Here the CDR3 DNA reads TGTGCCATCATGGCACCGGGACAGGGGGCTACTGAAGCTTTCTTT. The encoded protein is CAIMAPGQGATEAFF.

J is TRBJ1-5 and V is TRBV2; the D is unclear. Germline lookup yields CDR1 SNHLY and CDR2 FYNNEI. The CDR3 runs to 14 residues. Deletions cut 7 bases from V and 7 bases from J, with 17 bases between. CDR3 residues: CASTTQVLGQPQHF. As DNA, the CDR3 is TGTGCCAGCACCACTCAGGTCCTGGGACAGCCCCAGCATTTT.

The chain employs TRBV27 and TRBJ2-1; 11 positions match TRBD1. Per the germline V gene, CDR1 is MNHEY and CDR2 is SMNVEV (reference sequence). The CDR3 contains 13 residues. After removal of 1 base from V and 14 bases from J, the junction contained 4 bases not matched to a gene. The CDR3 DNA follows: TGTGCCAGCAGTTTATACCCGGGACAGGGGGAGTTCTTC. Translating it yields CASSLYPGQGEFF.

This clonotype was found many times. The chain is built from TRBV7-6 and TRBJ1-1; 8 nucleotides match TRBD1. The germline V gene has CDR1 SGHVS and CDR2 FNYEAQ. With V trimmed by 5 bases and J by 5 bases, 7 bases remained unmatched. The CDR3 is made up of 14 amino acids. The CDR3: CASSTGQGRTEAFF. DNA for the CDR3: TGTGCCAGCAGCACCGGACAGGGAAGAACTGAAGCTTTCTTT.

This clonotype showed up just a few times. CDR3 nucleotide sequence: TGCAGTGCACCGGGACAGTACTCAGATACGCAGTATTTT. Its translation is CSAPGQYSDTQYF. The chain uses TRBV20-1 and TRBJ2-3, with TRBD1 identical over 7 bases. Germline V lookup: CDR1 DFQATT, CDR2 SNEGSKA (reference sequence). The CDR3 totals 13 residues. Germline trimming cut 6 bases from V and 4 bases from J; bases unmatched to any gene: 7.

V is TRBV6-2 or TRBV6-3 and J is TRBJ1-4; no reliable D call. Trimming left V 6 bases short and J 0 bases short, with 14 bases between. CDR1 and CDR2 from the germline V gene are MNHEY and SVGEGT. The CDR3 runs to 16 residues. CDR3 in amino acids: CASRTRHLPTNEKLFF. CDR3 in DNA: TGTGCCAGCAGAACGAGACACTTACCAACTAATGAAAAACTGTTTTTT.